This note documents a single TCR beta chain sequence. Germline assignment: CDR1 LGHDT and CDR2 YNNKEL (reference sequence). The CDR3 covers 14 residues. The ends were cut back, 3 bases at V and 5 bases at J, with 14 bases in the middle. This entry belongs to a study of blood T cell repertoires in COVID-19. Data came from immunoSEQ multiplex PCR; TCRdb stores just in-frame clones and leaves some out. The repertoire holds a few hundred thousand clones, with about 85% as singletons. This TCR came from an older woman who had recovered from COVID-19. Sequenced material: peripheral blood. The chain is built from TRBV3-1 (or the pseudogene TRBV3-2) and TRBJ2-7; maybe TRBD1 (5 bases). The CDR3 sequence: CASSHVGVENEQYF. The CDR3 DNA reads TGTGCCAGCAGCCATGTAGGGGTCGAAAACGAGCAGTACTTC.